This paragraph reports one T cell receptor (beta chain). Participants came from fewer than 25 US areas, aged about 18 to 90 years. Donors in Cohort 3 counted as recovered after two negative PCRs, clearance, or symptom resolution. Data came from immunoSEQ multiplex PCR; TCRdb stores just in-frame clones and leaves some out. The sample shows approximately 230,000 clones, 75% to 95% of them seen only once. The data originate from a study of blood T cell repertoires in COVID-19. Material: PBMCs or T cells enriched from blood (not recorded which). This receptor was taken from a woman aged 18-35 years who had recovered from COVID-19.

The CDR3 region is CASSPQGEVGELFF. In DNA form, the CDR3 reads TGTGCCAGCAGCCCACAGGGGGAGGTGGGGGAGCTGTTTTTT. V gene TRBV3-1 (or the pseudogene TRBV3-2) combines with J gene TRBJ2-2; TRBD1 matches 8 bases. Losses at the gene ends were 4 bases for V and 8 bases for J; bases not matched to a gene: 6. This CDR3 comprises 14 residues. Germline V gene sequence: CDR1 LGHDT, CDR2 YNNKEL (reference sequence).